What follows are 20 T cell receptor beta chains derived from one specimen sequenced in a study of blood T cell repertoires in COVID-19. Libraries were prepared by immunoSEQ multiplex PCR; TCRdb keeps only in-frame clonotypes and omits some of them. The data show 250,000 to 350,000 clones, roughly 89% seen once. Sequenced sample: peripheral blood. These receptors were collected from a woman aged 40 to 50 who had recovered from COVID-19.

The chain uses TRBV29-1 and TRBJ2-7; no definite D call. The germline CDR1 and CDR2 sequences are SQVTM and ANQGSEA. Trimming stripped 0 bases from V and 6 bases from J, with 6 bases between. This CDR3 is built from 11 residues. The CDR3 spells CSVEDAVEQYF. CDR3 nucleotides: TGCAGCGTTGAAGATGCGGTCGAGCAGTACTTC.

The chain employs TRBV10-3 and TRBJ1-1; 8 bases align to TRBD1. CDR1 and CDR2 (germline): ENHRY, SYGVKD. V lost 4 bases, J lost 0 bases, and 4 bases stayed unmatched. This CDR3 is 15 amino acids long. The CDR3 region has the DNA TGTGCCATCAGTGCTCGACAGGGGATGAACACTGAAGCTTTCTTT. It specifies CAISARQGMNTEAFF.

The chain recombines TRBV24-1 with TRBJ2-1; 9 bases line up with TRBD1. CDR1 and CDR2 (germline): KGHDR, SFDVKD. V was clipped by 2 bases and J by 10 bases; unmatched bases: 11. The CDR3 runs to 16 residues. The DNA for the CDR3 is TGTGCCACCAGTGATTCCCGCGGACAGGGGTTCCACGAGCAGTTCTTC. This sequence encodes CATSDSRGQGFHEQFF.

The genes are TRBV11-2 and TRBJ2-7; D not resolved. Germline V gene sequence: CDR1 SGHAT, CDR2 FQNNGV. CDR3 size: 16 residues. V was trimmed by 4 bases and J by 6 bases, leaving 22 bases between them. CDR3 DNA sequence: TGTGCCAGCAGCTCCGCCGGGTCCCTCCTCATTTTCGAGCAGTACTTC. Protein product: CASSSAGSLLIFEQYF. Full variable domain (remainder filled in from reference TRBV11-2 and TRBJ2-7): EAGVAQSPRYKIIEKRQSVAFWCNPISGHATLYWYQQILGQGPKLLIQFQNNGVVDDSQLPKDRFSAERLKGVDSTLKIQPAKLEDSAVYLCASSSAGSLLIFEQYFGPGTRLTVT.

The chain is built from TRBV9 and TRBJ1-5; TRBD1 is a possible D gene (5 bases). Germline CDR1 SGDLS, CDR2 YYNGEE. Between the trimmed V and J ends, which lost 3 bases and 5 bases, there was a span of 21 bases. The CDR3 has 17 amino acids. CDR3 loop: CASSASPSAPGDQPQHF. In DNA form, the CDR3 reads TGTGCCAGCAGCGCGTCACCCTCCGCGCCGGGGGATCAGCCCCAGCATTTT.

This clone occurred a few times. Other DNA variants within this sample encode the same CDR3. The chain joins TRBV5-4 to TRBJ2-7; 11 nucleotides agree with TRBD2. This CDR3 comprises 14 residues. V was pared by 5 bases and J by 2 bases, with 3 bases of the junction left unmatched. Germline V gives CDR1 SGHNT, CDR2 YYREEE (reference sequence). Here the CDR3 DNA reads TGTGCCAGCAGTTTAGCGGGAGGGCCCTACGAGCAGTACTTC. Its translation is CASSLAGGPYEQYF.

CDR3 sequence: CASSGGNYNSPLHF. The CDR3 DNA sequence: TGTGCCAGCAGTGGAGGGAATTATAATTCACCCCTCCACTTT. The chain joins TRBV28 to TRBJ1-6; unclear D gene. This CDR3 contains 14 residues. V gave up 5 bases and J gave up 4 bases, with 9 bases separating them. Germline assignment: CDR1 MDHEN and CDR2 SYDVKM. The whole variable domain, filled in from reference TRBV28 and TRBJ1-6, reads DVKVTQSSRYLVKRTGEKVFLECVQDMDHENMFWYRQDPGLGLRLIYFSYDVKMKEKGDIPEGYSVSREKKERFSLILESASTNQTSMYLCASSGGNYNSPLHFGNGTRLTVT.

This clone showed up just once. The gene calls are TRBV14 and TRBJ2-1; TRBD2 might be the D (5 bases). This CDR3 is 16 amino acids long. The germline V gene encodes CDR1 SGHDN and CDR2 FVKESK. V was trimmed by 1 base and J by 7 bases, leaving 17 bases between them. The CDR3 here is CASSQGLWLALNEQFF. The DNA for the CDR3 is TGTGCCAGCAGCCAAGGACTATGGCTAGCATTAAATGAGCAGTTCTTC.

V and J are TRBV5-4 and TRBJ2-5; 7 bases fit TRBD1. Looked up from germline, CDR1 is SGHNT and CDR2 is YYREEE (reference sequence). The CDR3 has 15 amino acids. V lost 0 bases, J lost 1 base, and 3 bases stayed unmatched. CDR3 protein: CASSLGGTVQETQYF. DNA of the CDR3: TGTGCCAGCAGCTTGGGGGGGACAGTCCAAGAGACCCAGTACTTC.

This clone was recorded once. The chain couples TRBV30 to TRBJ2-7, with 7 nucleotides matching TRBD1. The CDR3 is 13 residues long. V was pared by 4 bases and J by 2 bases, with 5 bases of the junction left unmatched. Germline loops: CDR1 GTSNPN, CDR2 SVGIG (reference sequence). The CDR3 loop is CAWKRDSPYEQYF. DNA for the CDR3: TGTGCCTGGAAACGGGACAGCCCCTACGAGCAGTACTTC.

This rearrangement joins TRBV6-5 to TRBJ2-1, with 8 bases that match TRBD2. The ends lost 6 bases at V and 7 bases at J; junction bases unmatched: 8. This CDR3 spans 14 amino acids. CDR1 and CDR2 from the germline V gene are MNHEY and SVGAGI. CDR3 amino acids: CASSSGLAGNEQFF. Written as DNA, the CDR3 is TGTGCCAGCAGCTCTGGACTAGCAGGAAATGAGCAGTTCTTC.

This sequence joins TRBV7-2 and TRBJ2-5, with 11 positions matching TRBD2. V trimming: 5 bases; J trimming: 5 bases; junction bases outside the gene matches: 10. The germline V gene encodes CDR1 SGHTA and CDR2 FQGNSA. CDR3 size: 16 residues. The CDR3 DNA reads as TGTGCCAGCAGCCCAAGACTAGCGGGAAAGTGGGAGACCCAGTACTTC. Its translation is CASSPRLAGKWETQYF.

In its sample, this clone was seen many times. The chain joins TRBV6-1 to TRBJ1-5; weak D call: TRBD1 (5 bases). Trimming took 2 bases from V and 0 from J, leaving 11 bases between them. The CDR3 contains 16 residues. Per the germline V gene, CDR1 is MNHNS and CDR2 is SASEGT. The CDR3 sequence is CASSESGYYSNQPQHF. DNA for the CDR3: TGTGCCAGCAGTGAATCAGGGTACTATAGCAATCAGCCCCAGCATTTT.

This rearrangement joins TRBV19 to TRBJ1-3; no firm D call. The CDR3 runs to 15 residues. V was trimmed by 0 bases and J by 0 bases, leaving 6 bases between them. Looked up from germline, CDR1 is LNHDA and CDR2 is SQIVND (reference sequence). CDR3 loop: CASSIDRHSGNTIYF. CDR3 nucleotide sequence: TGTGCCAGTAGTATAGACAGACACTCTGGAAACACCATATATTTT.

This clone has more than one count but fewer than ten. The rearrangement joins TRBV19 to TRBJ2-2, with 16 positions matching TRBD2. This CDR3 region has 16 residues. With 11 bases clipped from V and 4 bases from J, the junction kept 7 bases outside the gene matches. Germline loops: CDR1 LNHDA, CDR2 SQIVND (reference sequence). CDR3 bases: TGTGCCGGCCCGGGACTAGCGGGAGGGGGCACCGGGGAGCTGTTTTTT. Its translation is CAGPGLAGGGTGELFF.

The rearrangement links TRBV5-1 to TRBJ2-3; 11 bases map to TRBD2. Germline V gene sequence: CDR1 SGHRS, CDR2 YFSETQ. The CDR3 runs to 13 residues. V shed 7 bases, J shed 3 bases, and the junction held 1 base outside the gene matches. This CDR3 reads CASRTSGTDTQYF. DNA of the CDR3: TGCGCCAGCCGGACTAGCGGGACAGATACGCAGTATTTT.

V and J are TRBV27 and TRBJ2-7; 10 bases are shared with TRBD2. This CDR3 comprises 15 residues. Germline V gives CDR1 MNHEY, CDR2 SMNVEV (reference sequence). V lost 6 bases to trimming and J lost 2 bases; unmatched junction nucleotides: 7. The DNA for the CDR3 is TGTGCCAGCAGGTTTCGGACTAGCGGACCCTACGAGCAGTACTTC. Its protein product is CASRFRTSGPYEQYF.

This clone was seen once. This chain connects TRBV19 to TRBJ1-2, with no clear D. Germline-derived CDR1 and CDR2 are LNHDA and SQIVND (reference sequence). This CDR3 has 14 residues. Trimming cost V 2 bases and J 5 bases, with 12 bases left between them. The CDR3 DNA is TGTGCCAGTAGTATAACCCCTATGCCGTATGGCTACACCTTC. It specifies CASSITPMPYGYTF.

The CDR3 DNA reads as TGTGCCAGCACTACTAGCGGGAGACCAGATACGCAGTATTTT. Encoded protein: CASTTSGRPDTQYF. The chain links TRBV27 to TRBJ2-3; 11 bases map to TRBD2. There are 14 residues in the CDR3. Per germline, CDR1 MNHEY and CDR2 SMNVEV (reference sequence). V was pared by 7 bases and J by 4 bases, with 4 bases of the junction left unmatched.

This chain uses TRBV18 with TRBJ2-7; 13 nucleotides align to TRBD2. The length of the CDR3 is 19 residues. CDR1 is KGHSH, CDR2 LQKENI, per germline. The junction had 13 bases not matched to a gene; V was cut back by 3 bases and J by 2 bases. CDR3 residues: CASSPPGPGLAGAPYEQYF. DNA of the CDR3: TGTGCCAGCTCACCCCCGGGACCCGGACTAGCGGGGGCACCCTACGAGCAGTACTTC.